A selection of T cell receptor beta chains follows, all from one sample in a study of T cells in Graves' hyperthyroidism and ophthalmopathy. Each CDR3 protein gets one entry after TCRdb re-called the multiplex PCR reads with MiXCR. This table has over 700,000 distinct CDR3 sequences, over 15% appearing once. Input material: blood. These receptors all come from a woman between 50 and 59 years old with Graves' hyperthyroidism that later progressed to Graves' ophthalmopathy. The CDR3 runs from the conserved cysteine through the conserved F or W. Fields, in order: D gene, J gene, clone size, V gene, CDR3 protein, CDR3 DNA. D genes are given only for firm matches. Only some rows state a clone size, as once, few, many or a class for expanded clones.

NA	TRBJ1-5	few	TRBV15	CATSRDGGSQPQHF	TGTGCCACCAGCAGAGATGGGGGGTCTCAGCCCCAGCATTTT
TRBD2	TRBJ2-7	NA	TRBV3-1	CASSQEGLAGVHEQYF	TGTGCCAGCAGCCAAGAAGGACTAGCGGGGGTCCACGAGCAGTACTTC
NA	TRBJ1-5	few	TRBV3-1	CASSQDRRVNQPQHF	TGTGCCAGCAGCCAAGATCGCAGGGTTAACCAGCCCCAGCATTTT
NA	TRBJ2-1	many	TRBV7-2	CASSIGPSTGNEQFF	TGTGCCAGCAGCATCGGACCCTCAACGGGCAATGAGCAGTTCTTC
TRBD2	TRBJ2-2	few	TRBV7-2	CASSPRGTSGGYAGELFF	TGTGCCAGCAGCCCGAGGGGGACTAGCGGGGGGTACGCCGGGGAGCTGTTTTTT
TRBD1	TRBJ1-2	NA	TRBV4-1	CASSQVTTGDYGYTF	TGCGCCAGCAGCCAAGTAACTACAGGGGACTATGGCTACACCTTC
NA	TRBJ1-5	NA	TRBV10-3	CAISESVLSRGNQPQHF	TGTGCCATCAGTGAGTCGGTGTTGAGCAGGGGCAATCAGCCCCAGCATTTT
TRBD2	TRBJ2-3	NA	TRBV7-9	CASTHSGALAGGTDTQYF	TGTGCCAGCACCCACTCCGGGGCCCTAGCGGGGGGCACAGATACGCAGTATTTT
NA	TRBJ2-5	few	TRBV6-5	CASSLGPGEEETQYF	TGTGCCAGCAGCTTAGGACCCGGAGAGGAGGAGACCCAGTACTTC
NA	TRBJ2-7	NA	TRBV20-1	CSARGTDEQYF	TGCAGTGCGAGAGGGACGGACGAGCAGTACTTC
NA	TRBJ1-2	few	TRBV19	CASSIEGSWSYGYTF	TGTGCCAGTAGTATAGAGGGCAGTTGGAGCTATGGCTACACCTTC
TRBD1	TRBJ1-2	NA	TRBV18	CASSPAGQGSSNYGYTF	TGTGCCAGCTCACCCGCGGGACAGGGTTCCTCTAACTATGGCTACACCTTC
TRBD1	TRBJ2-1	many	TRBV5-1	CASSLAGTDYNEQFF	TGCGCCAGCAGCTTGGCCGGGACAGACTACAATGAGCAGTTCTTC
NA	TRBJ1-1	many	TRBV12-3/TRBV12-4	CASRPPREHTEAFF	TGTGCCAGCAGACCCCCCCGGGAGCACACTGAAGCTTTCTTT
NA	TRBJ1-1	NA	TRBV20-1	CSAGRAGLEMNTEAFF	TGCAGTGCTGGCCGGGCAGGCTTGGAGATGAACACTGAAGCTTTCTTT